The clone carrying this TCR beta chain was seen ten or more times. Antigen: not known. The data were obtained in a study of early T cells in non-severe SARS-CoV-2 infection. Study-wide background: Unsorted whole blood bulk RNA was sequenced, with unpaired chains.

Study results and caveats: CD4 and private specificities were missed by VDJdb matching, which favored anti-spike CD8 responses.

Each cDNA molecule carried a unique molecular identifier. TCRdb reanalysed the 5' RACE reads using MiXCR and keeps one entry per CDR3 protein. The sample lists just under 65,000 distinct CDR3 sequences; roughly 14% were seen once. Input material: whole blood. The origin of this receptor is an adult who was a healthcare worker with PCR-confirmed SARS-CoV-2 infection or an uninfected control (not recorded which).

CDR3 sequence (DNA): TGCAGTGCTATCGGGACACCTTCCTACGAGCAGTACTTC. The encoded protein is CSAIGTPSYEQYF. This sequence joins TRBV20-1 and TRBJ2-7, with D tentatively TRBD1 (6 bases). The CDR3 is made up of 13 amino acids. The germline V gene has CDR1 DFQATT and CDR2 SNEGSKA (reference sequence). Trimming left V 4 bases short and J 1 base short, with 11 bases between.